Listed below are T cell receptor beta chains from one sample, sequenced in a study of blood T cells in healthy people across ages. TCRdb reprocessed the 5' RACE reads with MiXCR, giving one entry per CDR3 protein. This sample yields 650,000 to 1,000,000 distinct CDR3 sequences, of which under 40% are seen a single time; 10% to 15% belongs to the top ten. Source material: blood. Receptor source: a man aged 18-30 years in good health. Both conserved end residues are part of each CDR3. Each record gives: J gene, clone size, V gene, D gene, CDR3 DNA, CDR3 protein. The D gene is left open where the match is weak. Rows may omit the clone size; those that give it use once, few, many or a size class.

TRBJ2-2 few TRBV7-3 TRBD1 TGTGCCAGCAGCCCAGGGGGCACGAACACCGGGGAGCTGTTTTTT CASSPGGTNTGELFF
TRBJ2-1 once TRBV5-1 . TGCGCCAGCAGCTTTGGGCAGGGATACAATGAGCAGTTCTTC CASSFGQGYNEQFF
TRBJ2-3 few TRBV6-2/TRBV6-3 TRBD2 TGCACCTCTGCGGGGGGGTCTCCAGATACGCAGTATTTT CTSAGGSPDTQYF
TRBJ2-2 . TRBV5-1 . TGCGTCAGCAGCTTGGAATGGGGGGAGCTGTTTTTT CVSSLEWGELFF
TRBJ1-5 few TRBV20-1 . TGCAGTGCTACCGGGGCGCAGAGCAATCAGCCCCAGCATTTT CSATGAQSNQPQHF
TRBJ2-5 . TRBV4-1 . TGCGCCAGCAGCCACCTTCAACAGCTAAATGAGCAGTACTTC CASSHLQQLNEQYF
TRBJ2-1 . TRBV29-1 . TGCAGCGCCTCGACTGAACCCTACAATGAGCAGTTCTTC CSASTEPYNEQFF
TRBJ1-2 many TRBV20-1 . TGCAGTCCCCTAAGAACTAACTATGGCTACACCTTC CSPLRTNYGYTF
TRBJ2-3 . TRBV5-1 TRBD2 TGCGCCAGCAGCTCGTGGGGAGGGGAGCAAGATACGCAGTATTTT CASSSWGGEQDTQYF
TRBJ2-1 . TRBV20-1 TRBD2 TGCAGTGCTAGAGATCTAGCGGGGTTCAATGAGCAGTTCTTC CSARDLAGFNEQFF
TRBJ2-5 few TRBV2 . TGTGCCAGCAGTGAAAGGACCAGTTCCGAAGAGACCCAGTACTTC CASSERTSSEETQYF
TRBJ2-1 . TRBV19 TRBD2 TGTGCCACGACACGGGCTAGCGGGGGCCCCAGCTCCTACAATGAGCAGTTCTTC CATTRASGGPSSYNEQFF
TRBJ1-2 . TRBV29-1 . TGCAGCGACATACAGGGAGCTGACTATGGCTACACCTTC CSDIQGADYGYTF
TRBJ1-5 . TRBV7-2 . TGTGCCAGCAGCTCCCCGCGGCAGGGAGGTAATCAGCCCCAGCATTTT CASSSPRQGGNQPQHF
TRBJ2-1 many TRBV5-1 TRBD1 TGCGCCAGCAGCGTTGACAGGGGATACTACAATGAGCAGTTCTTC CASSVDRGYYNEQFF
TRBJ2-7 many TRBV12-3/TRBV12-4 . TGTGCCAGCAGTTTAGGAGTAGTGAACGAGCAGTACTTC CASSLGVVNEQYF
TRBJ2-1 few TRBV5-1 . TGCGCCAGCAGCCCAATTTCGGGGTTCCACAATGAGCAGTTCTTC CASSPISGFHNEQFF
TRBJ2-1 . TRBV12-3/TRBV12-4 . TGTGCCAGCAGTTTCGCCCCAGGGGAGGGGAGAAATGAGCAGTTCTTC CASSFAPGEGRNEQFF
TRBJ1-3 . TRBV12-3/TRBV12-4 . TGTGCCAGCAGTGTAAACACCATATATTTT CASSVNTIYF
TRBJ2-1 few TRBV7-2 . TGTGCCAGCAGCTTAGCCCCTGAAGCCGCTAATGAGCAGTTCTTC CASSLAPEAANEQFF
TRBJ1-6 . TRBV4-1 TRBD1 TGCGCCAGCAGCCAAGATTCAGGGGGCGCGAGTAATTCACCCCTCCACTTT CASSQDSGGASNSPLHF
TRBJ2-1 . TRBV12-3/TRBV12-4 TRBD2 TGTGCCAGCAGTGGGACTAGCGCCTCCAATGAGCAGTTCTTC CASSGTSASNEQFF
TRBJ1-2 few TRBV5-1 . TGCGCCAGCAGCCGACGGTGGAAGTTGAATGGCTACACCTTC CASSRRWKLNGYTF
TRBJ2-5 few TRBV2 . TGTGCCAGCAGTTCCCGACGGCCCCAAGAGACCCAGTACTTC CASSSRRPQETQYF
TRBJ2-5 . TRBV9 . TGTGCCAGCAGCGCGGTGACGGCCCATGAGCAGTACTTC CASSAVTAHEQYF
TRBJ1-4 many TRBV7-6 . TGTGCCAGCAGCCTGTCGGGGGAAAAACTGTTTTTT CASSLSGEKLFF